The clone carrying this T cell receptor beta chain has at least ten counts. The data are from a study of regulatory T cells in long-lasting Graves disease. The wider study: For under 3 months, newly diagnosed Graves' patients had been taking antithyroid drugs.

CDR3 length equals 14 residues. From germline, CDR1 is DFQATT and CDR2 SNEGSKA (reference sequence). J was trimmed by 0 bases and V by 5 bases; bases with no gene match: 6. Building the TCR beta libraries relied on iRepertoire HTBI primers, and CDR3 regions underwent Arm-PCR. TCRdb processed the multiplex PCR reads anew with MiXCR; each CDR3 protein has one entry. The table includes more than 300,000 distinct CDR3 sequences, around 15% detected once. Described time point: newly diagnosed GD, antithyroid drugs for less than 3 months. With RNA extracted from PBMCs as input, the TCR library was made. Another study also made use of these data, one on T cells in Graves' hyperthyroidism and ophthalmopathy.

The gene calls are TRBV20-1 and TRBJ1-2; 7 bases match TRBD1. This sample comprised peripheral blood mononuclear cells (PBMCs), obtained at new diagnosis, from a patient treated with antithyroid drugs. This TCR was recovered from a woman aged 18-30 years with Graves disease. The CDR3 bases are TGCAGTGCTGCGAAGGGGGCTACTAACTATGGCTACACCTTC. The encoded protein is CSAAKGATNYGYTF.